A selection of T cell receptor beta chains follows, all from one sample in a study of identical twins. In TCRdb, the 5' RACE reads were re-called with MiXCR into one record per CDR3 protein. The sample contains roughly 720,000 distinct CDR3 sequences, approximately 18% of which appear only once. The sample also formed part of further work on T cells expressing NK-cell markers.

Sequencing was carried out using PBMCs. The receptors stem from a woman younger than 30 in good health. Each CDR3 is given with its conserved first and last residue. A D gene is named only where the DNA matches it firmly. Some rows mark clone size as missing; the rest say once, few, many or name a class of expanded clone.

d_gene	abundance	v_gene	j_gene	CDR3aa	CDR3nt
TRBD1	few	TRBV5-1	TRBJ1-1	CASSMGQGVGNTEAFF	TGCGCCAGCAGCATGGGACAGGGTGTTGGTAACACTGAAGCTTTCTTT
-	-	TRBV12-3/TRBV12-4	TRBJ2-4	CASNNIPRRADAKNIQYF	TGTGCCAGCAACAATATCCCCCGGAGAGCGGACGCCAAAAACATTCAGTACTTC
-	few	TRBV20-1	TRBJ2-3	CSAREARGWRDTQYF	TGCAGTGCTAGAGAAGCCCGCGGATGGAGGGATACGCAGTATTTT
TRBD2	few	TRBV3-1	TRBJ2-5	CASSIGLAGLLETQYF	TGTGCCAGCAGCATCGGACTAGCGGGATTATTAGAGACCCAGTACTTC
TRBD2	-	TRBV4-1	TRBJ2-3	CASSHNPTSNTDTQYF	TGCGCCAGCAGCCACAACCCGACTAGCAACACAGATACGCAGTATTTT
-	few	TRBV7-9	TRBJ1-1	CASSPQRPPEAFF	TGTGCCAGCAGCCCTCAGAGGCCGCCTGAAGCTTTCTTT
-	-	TRBV20-1	TRBJ2-7	CSARSGSGYEQYF	TGCAGTGCTAGGTCCGGAAGTGGTTACGAGCAGTACTTC
TRBD1	-	TRBV7-9	TRBJ2-7	CASSLFRTGQYEQYF	TGTGCCAGCAGCTTATTTCGGACAGGGCAATACGAGCAGTACTTC
TRBD1	many	TRBV20-1	TRBJ2-7	CSAAGTGTYEQYF	TGCAGCGCCGCCGGGACAGGGACCTACGAGCAGTACTTC
-	-	TRBV7-9	TRBJ2-3	CASSLNRVEEYF	TGTGCCAGCAGCTTAAACAGGGTGGAGGAGTATTTT
-	-	TRBV5-1	TRBJ1-2	CASSLEAGANYGYTF	TGCGCCAGCAGCTTGGAGGCAGGGGCCAACTATGGCTACACCTTC
-	few	TRBV12-3/TRBV12-4	TRBJ2-3	CASTLGGGSTDTQYF	TGTGCCAGCACCCTAGGAGGCGGGTCCACAGATACGCAGTATTTT